This TCR beta chain was identified in a study of blood T cells in healthy people across ages. General study points: It was the long-lived donors that had more naive CD4+ cells and higher diversity than aged donors.

As for this clonotype: Antigen: not known.

Caucasian individuals from Russia who were healthy and aged about 6 to 95 acted as donors. Isolation per sample recovered at least 7 million PBMCs. A sample-barcoded 5' primer and a J-beta primer mix were used in a second PCR of roughly 6 to 11 cycles. Each of the cDNA molecules was tagged by a template-switch adaptor with 12 random nucleotides. TCRdb analysed the 5' RACE reads with MiXCR anew, one entry per CDR3 protein. The data contain over 600,000 distinct CDR3 sequences, 45% to 70% of them singletons. The sequenced sample was blood. This receptor was identified in a man in his forties in good health.

CDR3 DNA sequence: TGTGCCAGCAGCCGCGGGCGGGGAGGGATGGGTCAGCCCCAGCATTTT. Amino acid sequence: CASSRGRGGMGQPQHF. The rearrangement links TRBV28 to TRBJ1-5; the D is unclear. CDR3 length: 16 amino acids. Germline V gives CDR1 MDHEN, CDR2 SYDVKM. V gave up 6 bases and J gave up 6 bases, with 21 bases separating them.